These 20 T cell receptor beta chains were all obtained from the same sample, sequenced in a study of blood T cells in healthy people across ages. Primed by a sample-barcoded 5' primer and a J-beta primer mix, a second PCR proceeded for about 6 to 11 cycles. TCRdb fed the 5' RACE reads into MiXCR, producing one record per CDR3 protein. The sample holds hundreds of thousands of distinct CDR3 sequences, under 25% seen once. The material sequenced was blood. The receptors originated from a man in his 70s in good health.

This clonotype was counted a few times. The chain's CDR3 is CATSRLDTTLAKNIQYF. CDR3 DNA: TGTGCCACCAGCAGATTGGACACAACCTTAGCCAAAAACATTCAGTACTTC. V is TRBV15 and J is TRBJ2-4; TRBD1 might be the D (5 bases). With 2 bases removed from V and 0 bases from J, the gap between germline ends came to 14 bases. CDR1 and CDR2 (germline): LNHNV, YYDKDF (reference sequence). The CDR3 is made up of 17 amino acids.

This clonotype was detected a few times. No conserved phenylalanine or tryptophan ends this CDR3, so it is likely a read error. V gene TRBV7-9 combines with J gene TRBJ2-1; possible D gene TRBD1, 6 bases. This CDR3 is 17 amino acids long. Germline assignment: CDR1 SEHNR and CDR2 FQNEAQ (reference sequence). Trimming cost V 2 bases and J 3 bases, with 17 bases left between them. CDR3 amino acids: CASSLRSSGHHYNEQFS. The DNA of the CDR3 is TGTGCCAGCAGCTTAAGGAGTTCGGGACACCACTACAATGAGCAGTTCTCC.

Only a few counts were recorded for this clonotype. The chain couples TRBV14 to TRBJ2-3, with 8 bases matching TRBD1. Trimming at V came to 6 bases and at J to 3 bases, leaving 2 bases not matched to a gene. This CDR3 comprises 13 residues. Per germline, CDR1 SGHDN and CDR2 FVKESK. CDR3 residues: CASRQGVTDTQYF. In DNA, the CDR3 is TGTGCCAGCAGACAGGGGGTTACAGATACGCAGTATTTT.

The chain combines TRBV14 with TRBJ2-5, with D uncertain. The J call is doubtful: the DNA matches TRBJ2-7 better. The CDR3 spans 13 residues. The germline V gene encodes CDR1 SGHDN and CDR2 FVKESK. This CDR3 reads CASSHYSTYEQYF. In nucleotides, the CDR3 is TGTGCCAGCAGCCACTACAGTACCTACGAGCAGTACTTC.

A word on this clonotype: Possible read error: a much larger clone is one base away. The chain is built from TRBV3-1 and TRBJ2-5, with no clear D. The J call may be faulty, since TRBJ2-1 better matches the DNA end. This CDR3 is 12 amino acids long. The germline CDR1 and CDR2 sequences are LGHDT and YNNKEL (reference sequence). CDR3 region: CASSQVDNEQFF. In DNA, the CDR3 is TGTGCCAGCAGCCAAGTAGACAATGAGCAGTTCTTC.

The chain links TRBV13 to TRBJ2-1, with a weak D call TRBD2 (7 bases). The germline V and J ends were trimmed by 4 bases and 4 bases, with 17 bases remaining between them. The CDR3 spans 16 residues. Germline V lookup: CDR1 PRHDT, CDR2 FYEKMQ (reference sequence). The CDR3, as DNA: TGTGCCAGCAGCTCTCCTGGGAGGGGGGTTTACAATGAGCAGTTCTTC. This gives the protein CASSSPGRGVYNEQFF.

This rearrangement joins TRBV20-1 to TRBJ2-1; 10 bases are a match to TRBD1. Germline CDR1 reads DFQATT; CDR2 reads SNEGSKA (reference sequence). Germline trimming cut 3 bases from V and 0 bases from J; bases unmatched to any gene: 14. The CDR3 sequence is 19 residues long. CDR3 nucleotide sequence: TGCAGTGCTAGTTTCCCCCGACAGGGGGCAATCAGCTCCTACAATGAGCAGTTCTTC. It encodes CSASFPRQGAISSYNEQFF.

This clonotype came up a few times. The chain is built from TRBV14 and TRBJ1-2; D might be TRBD1 (5 bases). This CDR3 is built from 15 residues. In germline, CDR1 is SGHDN, CDR2 FVKESK. Trimming shortened V by 1 base and J by 0 bases, and 9 bases separated the two germline ends. The CDR3 sequence is CASSQVQGANYGYTF. CDR3 nucleotide sequence: TGTGCCAGCAGCCAAGTACAAGGGGCTAACTATGGCTACACCTTC.

This clonotype was observed a handful of times. The rearrangement links TRBV6-1 to TRBJ1-6; D may be TRBD1 (5 bases). Per germline, CDR1 MNHNS and CDR2 SASEGT. CDR3 size: 16 residues. Trimming cost V 1 base and J 6 bases, with 13 bases left between them. The CDR3 bases are TGTGCCAGCAGTGAAGAAGGGTTAGGGGCTAATTCACCCCTCCACTTT. It yields the protein CASSEEGLGANSPLHF.

A remark on this clonotype: The germline gene is not matched at one end of the junction; a read error may be the cause. The V gene is TRBV11-2, the J gene TRBJ2-5, with 7 bases lining up with TRBD2. The CDR3 length is 16 residues. In germline, CDR1 is SGHAT, CDR2 FQNNGV. In nucleotides, the CDR3 is TGTGGCAGCAGCTTAGTCAAGCGGGGAAAACAAGAGACCCAGTACTTC. Residues: CGSSLVKRGKQETQYF.

The sample holds a few counts of this clonotype. At one of its ends the junction is not consistent with the germline gene, which may arise from a read error. The chain has TRBV15 and TRBJ2-5; 8 nucleotides match TRBD2. Looked up from germline, CDR1 is LNHNV and CDR2 is YYDKDF (reference sequence). The CDR3 loop spans 14 amino acids. CDR3 DNA sequence: TGTGCCACCAGCAAAGGACTAGCACAAGAGACCCAGTGCTTC. It translates to CATSKGLAQETQCF.

This chain links TRBV4-1 with TRBJ2-5; 7 bases are a match to TRBD2. The end of the DNA aligns better with TRBJ2-1, so the J call may be wrong. The CDR3 loop spans 14 amino acids. Germline CDR1 is MGHRA and CDR2 is YSYEKL. CDR3 loop: CASSQIGRINEQFF. DNA of the CDR3: TGCGCCAGCAGTCAAATCGGGAGGATCAATGAGCAGTTCTTC.

This clonotype showed up just a few times. The V call is TRBV7-9, the J call TRBJ2-1, with D perhaps matching TRBD1 or TRBD2 (5 bases each). Germline values: CDR1 SEHNR, CDR2 FQNEAQ (reference sequence). The germline V and J ends were trimmed by 0 bases and 9 bases, with 9 bases remaining between them. The CDR3 contains 13 residues. CDR3 nucleotide sequence: TGTGCCAGCAGCTTAGCGGGGGTCGTTGAGCAGTTCTTC. Protein sequence: CASSLAGVVEQFF.

This sequence joins TRBV4-2 and TRBJ2-5; the D gene could be TRBD1 or TRBD2 (5 bases each). The DNA end lines up better with TRBJ2-7; the J call may be wrong. From germline, CDR1 is LGHNA and CDR2 YNFKEQ. CDR3 length equals 15 residues. CDR3 DNA sequence: TGTGCCAGCAGCCAAGAGGGTAGGGACGGCTACGAGCAGTACTTC. Translated: CASSQEGRDGYEQYF.

Only a few counts were recorded for this clonotype. This chain connects TRBV5-5 to TRBJ2-5; no clear D. The germline V gene has CDR1 SGHKS and CDR2 YYEKEE (reference sequence). V shed 7 bases and J shed 7 bases, with 14 bases lying between them. CDR3 size: 12 residues. CDR3: CASAIGKGTQYF. CDR3 DNA: TGTGCCAGCGCTATCGGAAAAGGGACCCAGTACTTC.

CDR3 residues: CASSSTTSGRIDEQFF. CDR3 DNA sequence: TGTGCCAGCAGCTCTACGACTAGCGGGAGAATCGATGAGCAGTTCTTC. The gene calls are TRBV7-9 and TRBJ2-1; the match to TRBD2 covers 12 bases. The length of the CDR3 is 16 residues. CDR1 is SEHNR, CDR2 FQNEAQ, per germline (reference sequence). J was trimmed by 8 bases and V by 4 bases; bases with no gene match: 9.

This clonotype was seen only a few times. The chain has TRBV12-3 or TRBV12-4 and TRBJ2-1; D is undetermined. The V and J ends lost 5 bases and 9 bases respectively, with 14 bases between them. The CDR3 is made up of 13 amino acids. CDR3 DNA sequence: TGTGCCAGCAGTCCCGGGCCTAAAGCTGAGCAGTTCTTC. Translated, it gives CASSPGPKAEQFF.

The sample holds a few counts of this clonotype. The chain recombines TRBV2 with TRBJ1-2; D uncertain. The CDR3 is 13 amino acids. From germline, CDR1 is SNHLY and CDR2 FYNNEI. With 2 bases removed from V and 2 bases from J, the gap between germline ends came to 6 bases. The CDR3 protein is CASSEQQNYGYTF. CDR3 bases: TGTGCCAGCAGTGAACAACAGAACTATGGCTACACCTTC.

This clonotype was detected only a few times. The chain couples TRBV5-8 to TRBJ2-1; 16 bases align to TRBD2. Germline CDR1 and CDR2: SGHTS and YDEGEE. With 6 bases clipped from V and 10 bases from J, the junction kept 7 bases outside the gene matches. The CDR3 is 15 residues long. The CDR3 protein is CASTGTSGRAREQFF. CDR3 nucleotide sequence: TGTGCCAGCACCGGGACTAGCGGGAGGGCCCGGGAGCAGTTCTTC.

This clonotype was seen a few times. The chain carries TRBV7-2 and TRBJ2-5; no clear D gene. CDR1 is SGHTA and CDR2 is FQGNSA in the germline V gene. The CDR3 runs 14 residues. The ends were cut back, 2 bases at V and 2 bases at J, with 9 bases in the middle. CDR3 residues: CASSLSPVQETQYF. The CDR3 DNA follows: TGTGCCAGCAGCTTAAGTCCAGTTCAAGAGACCCAGTACTTC.